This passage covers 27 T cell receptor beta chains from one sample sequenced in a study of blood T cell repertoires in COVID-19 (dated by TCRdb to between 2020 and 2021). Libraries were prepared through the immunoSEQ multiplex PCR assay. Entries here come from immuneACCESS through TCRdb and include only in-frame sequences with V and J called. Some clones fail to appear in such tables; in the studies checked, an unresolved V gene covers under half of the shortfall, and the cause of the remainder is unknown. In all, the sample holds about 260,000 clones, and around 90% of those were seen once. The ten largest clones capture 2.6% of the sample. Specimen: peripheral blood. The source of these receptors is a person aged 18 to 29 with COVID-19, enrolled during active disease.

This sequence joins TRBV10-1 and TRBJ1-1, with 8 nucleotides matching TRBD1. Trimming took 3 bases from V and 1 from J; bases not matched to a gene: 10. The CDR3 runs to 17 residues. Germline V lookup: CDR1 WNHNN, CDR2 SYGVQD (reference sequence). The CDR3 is CASSEVYMTGENTEAFF. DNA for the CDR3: TGCGCCAGCAGTGAAGTCTACATGACAGGGGAGAACACTGAAGCTTTCTTT.

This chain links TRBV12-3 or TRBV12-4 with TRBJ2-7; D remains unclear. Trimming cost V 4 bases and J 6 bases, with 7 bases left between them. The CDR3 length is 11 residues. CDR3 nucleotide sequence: TGTGCCAGCAGTTACCAGGCCGAGCAGTACTTC. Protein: CASSYQAEQYF.

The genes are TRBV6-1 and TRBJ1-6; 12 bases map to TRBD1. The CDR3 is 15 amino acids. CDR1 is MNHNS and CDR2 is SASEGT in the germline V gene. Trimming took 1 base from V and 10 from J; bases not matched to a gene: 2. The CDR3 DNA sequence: TGTGCCAGCAGTGAAGATGGGACAGGGGGCTCACCCCTCCACTTT. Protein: CASSEDGTGGSPLHF.

For the CDR3, the DNA is TGCGCCAGCAGCTTACAGGGGCAGGGTGGCTACACCTTC. It specifies CASSLQGQGGYTF. The chain has TRBV5-1 and TRBJ1-2, with TRBD1 matching 7 bases. J gave up 7 bases and V 2 bases, and 5 bases lay outside the gene matches. The CDR3 spans 13 residues. Per germline, CDR1 SGHRS and CDR2 YFSETQ. The full variable domain, completed using reference TRBV5-1 and TRBJ1-2, is KAGVTQTPRYLIKTRGQQVTLSCSPISGHRSVSWYQQTPGQGLQFLFEYFSETQRNKGNFPGRFSGRQFSNSRSEMNVSTLELGDSALYLCASSLQGQGGYTFGSGTRLTVV.

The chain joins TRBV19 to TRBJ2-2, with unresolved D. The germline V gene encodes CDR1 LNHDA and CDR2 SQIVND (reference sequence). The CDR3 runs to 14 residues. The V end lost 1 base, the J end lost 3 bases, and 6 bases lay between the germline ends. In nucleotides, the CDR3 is TGTGCCAGTAGTATAGGGAGTCACACCGGGGAGCTGTTTTTT. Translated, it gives CASSIGSHTGELFF.

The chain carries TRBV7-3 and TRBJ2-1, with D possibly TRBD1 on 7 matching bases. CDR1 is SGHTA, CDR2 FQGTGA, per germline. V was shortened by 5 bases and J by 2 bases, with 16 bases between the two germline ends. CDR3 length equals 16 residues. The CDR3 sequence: CASSPSTGTAYNEQFF. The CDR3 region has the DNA TGTGCCAGCAGCCCGTCGACAGGGACTGCCTACAATGAGCAGTTCTTC.

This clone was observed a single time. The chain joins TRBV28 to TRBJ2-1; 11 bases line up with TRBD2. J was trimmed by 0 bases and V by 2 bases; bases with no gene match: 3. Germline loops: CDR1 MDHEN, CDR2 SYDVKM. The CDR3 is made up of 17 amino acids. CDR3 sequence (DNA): TGTGCCAGCAGTTTAATAACTAGCGGGAGCTCCTACAATGAGCAGTTCTTC. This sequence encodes CASSLITSGSSYNEQFF.

CDR3: CASSWEATGSGTGELFF. Here the CDR3 DNA reads TGTGCCAGCAGTTGGGAAGCAACAGGGTCAGGCACCGGGGAGCTGTTTTTT. V usage is TRBV6-2 or TRBV6-3 and J usage is TRBJ2-2; a weak D match, TRBD1 (6 bases). Trimming shortened V by 4 bases and J by 4 bases, and 19 bases separated the two germline ends. Germline V gene data show CDR1 as MNHEY and CDR2 as SVGEGT. The CDR3 contains 17 residues.

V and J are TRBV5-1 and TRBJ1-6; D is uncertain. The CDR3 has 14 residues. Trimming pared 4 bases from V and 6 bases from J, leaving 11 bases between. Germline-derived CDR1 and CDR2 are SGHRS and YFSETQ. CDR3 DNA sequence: TGCGCCAGCAGCAGGCCCGGAGTTAATTCACCCCTCCACTTT. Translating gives CASSRPGVNSPLHF.

Written as DNA, the CDR3 is TGTGCCAGCAGCTTGAAATACACAGATACGCAGTATTTT. Translated, it gives CASSLKYTDTQYF. The chain couples TRBV5-4 to TRBJ2-3, with unresolved D. The CDR3 loop spans 13 amino acids. The germline gives CDR1 SGHNT, CDR2 YYREEE (reference sequence). V lost 1 base and J 2 bases, leaving 5 bases between the germline ends.

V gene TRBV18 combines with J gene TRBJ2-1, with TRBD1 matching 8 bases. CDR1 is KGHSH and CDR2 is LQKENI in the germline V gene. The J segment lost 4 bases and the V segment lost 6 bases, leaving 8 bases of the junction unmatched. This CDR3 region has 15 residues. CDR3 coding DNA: TGTGCCAGCTCTTTTGGACAGGGTGATTACAATGAGCAGTTCTTC. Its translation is CASSFGQGDYNEQFF.

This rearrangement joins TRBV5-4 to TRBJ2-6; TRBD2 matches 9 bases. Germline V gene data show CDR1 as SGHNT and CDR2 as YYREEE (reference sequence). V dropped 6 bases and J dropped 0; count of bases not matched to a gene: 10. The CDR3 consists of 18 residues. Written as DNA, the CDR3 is TGTGCCAGCACCCGAGGGCTAGCGGGAACCTCTGGGGCCAACGTCCTGACTTTC. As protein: CASTRGLAGTSGANVLTF.

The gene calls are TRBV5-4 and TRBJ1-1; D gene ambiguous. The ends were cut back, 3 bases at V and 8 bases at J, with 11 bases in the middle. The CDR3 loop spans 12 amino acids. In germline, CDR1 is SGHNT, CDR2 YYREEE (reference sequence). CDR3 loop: CASSSRGGEAFF. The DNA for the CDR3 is TGTGCCAGCAGCTCCCGGGGAGGGGAAGCTTTCTTT.

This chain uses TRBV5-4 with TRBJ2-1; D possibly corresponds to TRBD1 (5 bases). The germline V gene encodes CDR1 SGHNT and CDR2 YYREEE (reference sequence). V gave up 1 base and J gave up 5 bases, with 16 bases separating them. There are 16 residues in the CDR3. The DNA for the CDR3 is TGTGCCAGCAGCTTGCTCGGCAGGGAAAAAGACAATGAGCAGTTCTTC. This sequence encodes CASSLLGREKDNEQFF.

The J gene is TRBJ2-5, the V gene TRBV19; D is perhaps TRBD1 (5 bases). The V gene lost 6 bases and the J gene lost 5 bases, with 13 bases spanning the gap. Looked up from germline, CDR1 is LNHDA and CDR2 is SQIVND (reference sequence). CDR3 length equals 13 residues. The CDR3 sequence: CASSKSGMETQYF. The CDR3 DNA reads TGTGCCAGTAGCAAATCAGGGATGGAGACCCAGTACTTC.

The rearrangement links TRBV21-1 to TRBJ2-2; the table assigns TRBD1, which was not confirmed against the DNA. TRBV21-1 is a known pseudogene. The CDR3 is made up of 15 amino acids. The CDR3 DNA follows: TGTGCCAGCAGCAACCCAGGGGGGTTCTCCGGGGAGCTGTTTTTT. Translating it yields CASSNPGGFSGELFF.

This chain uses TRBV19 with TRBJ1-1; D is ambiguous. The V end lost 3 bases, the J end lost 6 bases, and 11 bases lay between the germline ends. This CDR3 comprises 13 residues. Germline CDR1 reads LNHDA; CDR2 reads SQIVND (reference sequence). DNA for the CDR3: TGTGCCAGTAGTATTAGAGGGCCCGCTGAAGCTTTCTTT. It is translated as CASSIRGPAEAFF.

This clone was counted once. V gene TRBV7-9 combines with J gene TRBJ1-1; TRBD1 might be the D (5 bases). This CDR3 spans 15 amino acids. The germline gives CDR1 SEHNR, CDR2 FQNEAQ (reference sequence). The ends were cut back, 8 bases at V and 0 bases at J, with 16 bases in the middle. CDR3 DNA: TGTGCCAGCGGCAGGGCCCAGGGTATGAACACTGAAGCTTTCTTT. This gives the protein CASGRAQGMNTEAFF.

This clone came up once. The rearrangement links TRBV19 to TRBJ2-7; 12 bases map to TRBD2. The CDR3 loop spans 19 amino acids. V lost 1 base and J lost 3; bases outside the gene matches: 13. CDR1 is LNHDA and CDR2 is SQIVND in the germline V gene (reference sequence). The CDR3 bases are TGTGCCAGTAGTATAGGCTTGACGGGACTAGCGGGTGAACACTACGAGCAGTACTTC. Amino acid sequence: CASSIGLTGLAGEHYEQYF. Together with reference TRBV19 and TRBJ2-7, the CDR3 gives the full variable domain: DGGITQSPKYLFRKEGQNVTLSCEQNLNHDAMYWYRQDPGQGLRLIYYSQIVNDFQKGDIAEGYSVSREKKESFPLTVTSAQKNPTAFYLCASSIGLTGLAGEHYEQYFGPGTRLTVT.

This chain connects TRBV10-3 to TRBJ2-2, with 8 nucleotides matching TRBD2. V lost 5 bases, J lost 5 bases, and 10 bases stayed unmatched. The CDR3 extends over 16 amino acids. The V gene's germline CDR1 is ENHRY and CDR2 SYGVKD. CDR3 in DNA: TGTGCCATCAGTCCCCTCAGCGGGAGTCGTACCGGGGAGCTGTTTTTT. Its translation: CAISPLSGSRTGELFF.

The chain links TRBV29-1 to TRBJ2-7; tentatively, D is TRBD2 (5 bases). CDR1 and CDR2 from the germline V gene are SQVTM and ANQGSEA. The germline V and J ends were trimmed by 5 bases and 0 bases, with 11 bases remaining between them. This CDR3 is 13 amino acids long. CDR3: CSVQLGDSYEQYF. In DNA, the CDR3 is TGCAGCGTTCAATTGGGAGACTCCTACGAGCAGTACTTC.

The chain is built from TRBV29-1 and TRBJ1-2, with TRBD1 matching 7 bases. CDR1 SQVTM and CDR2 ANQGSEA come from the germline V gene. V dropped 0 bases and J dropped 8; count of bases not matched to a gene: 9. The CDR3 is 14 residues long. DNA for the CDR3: TGCAGCGTTGAAGATGGACAGGCCTTCGGGGGCTACACCTTC. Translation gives CSVEDGQAFGGYTF.

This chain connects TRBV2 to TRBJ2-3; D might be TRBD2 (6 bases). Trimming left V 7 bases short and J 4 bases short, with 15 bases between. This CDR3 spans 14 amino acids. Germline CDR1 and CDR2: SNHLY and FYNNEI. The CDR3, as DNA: TGTGCCAGCACCCCGGGAGTTTGGCCAGATACGCAGTATTTT. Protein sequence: CASTPGVWPDTQYF.

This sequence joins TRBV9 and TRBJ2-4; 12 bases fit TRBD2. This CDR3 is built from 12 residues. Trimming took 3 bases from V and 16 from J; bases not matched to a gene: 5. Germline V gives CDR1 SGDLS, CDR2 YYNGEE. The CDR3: CASSEGTSGPYF. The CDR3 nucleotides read TGTGCCAGCAGCGAGGGGACTAGCGGGCCCTACTTC.

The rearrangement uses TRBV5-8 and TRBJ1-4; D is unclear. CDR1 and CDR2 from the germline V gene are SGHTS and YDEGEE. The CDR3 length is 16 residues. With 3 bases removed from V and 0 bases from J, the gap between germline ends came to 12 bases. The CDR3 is CASSSYLGSTNEKLFF. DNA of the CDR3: TGTGCCAGCAGCTCCTATCTAGGATCAACTAATGAAAAACTGTTTTTT.

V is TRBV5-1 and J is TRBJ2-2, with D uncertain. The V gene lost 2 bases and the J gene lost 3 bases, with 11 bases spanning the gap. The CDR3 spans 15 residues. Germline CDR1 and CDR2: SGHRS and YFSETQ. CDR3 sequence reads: CASSFSRSDTGELFF. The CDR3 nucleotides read TGCGCCAGCAGCTTTTCCAGGTCTGACACCGGGGAGCTGTTTTTT.

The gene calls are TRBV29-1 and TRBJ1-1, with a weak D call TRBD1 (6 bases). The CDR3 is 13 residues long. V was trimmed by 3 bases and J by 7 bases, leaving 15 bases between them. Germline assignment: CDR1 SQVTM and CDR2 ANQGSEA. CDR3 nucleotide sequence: TGCAGCGTTGACGGCGGACAGAGATTTGAAGCTTTCTTT. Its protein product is CSVDGGQRFEAFF.